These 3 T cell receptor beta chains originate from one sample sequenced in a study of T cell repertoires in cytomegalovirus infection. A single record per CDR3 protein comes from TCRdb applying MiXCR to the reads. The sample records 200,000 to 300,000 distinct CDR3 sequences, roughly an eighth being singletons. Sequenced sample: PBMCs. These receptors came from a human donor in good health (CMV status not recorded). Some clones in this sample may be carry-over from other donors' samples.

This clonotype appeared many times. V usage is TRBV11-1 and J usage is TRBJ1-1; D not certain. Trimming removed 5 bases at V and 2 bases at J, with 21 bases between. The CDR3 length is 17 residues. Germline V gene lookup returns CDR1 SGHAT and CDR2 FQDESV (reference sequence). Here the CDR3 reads CASSLEVYMDPNTEAFF. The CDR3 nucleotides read TGTGCCAGCAGCCTAGAGGTATATATGGACCCCAACACTGAAGCTTTCTTT.

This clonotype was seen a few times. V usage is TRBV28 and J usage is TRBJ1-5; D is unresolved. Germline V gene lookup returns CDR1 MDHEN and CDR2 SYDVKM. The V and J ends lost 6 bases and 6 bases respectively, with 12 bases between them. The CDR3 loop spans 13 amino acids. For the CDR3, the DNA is TGTGCCAGCAGCCCGGATGGAATTCAGCCCCAGCATTTT. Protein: CASSPDGIQPQHF.

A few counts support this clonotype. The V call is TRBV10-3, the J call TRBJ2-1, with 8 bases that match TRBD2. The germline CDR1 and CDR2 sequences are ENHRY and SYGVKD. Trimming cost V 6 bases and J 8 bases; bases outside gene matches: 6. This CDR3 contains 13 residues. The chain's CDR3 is CAIRTGTSHEQFF. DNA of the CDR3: TGTGCCATCAGAACCGGGACTAGTCATGAGCAGTTCTTC.